The sequence of this TCR beta chain was determined in a study of tumor and adjacent non-tumor tissue in lung cancer. Study information: There were about 12 adenocarcinoma, a couple of squamous cell carcinoma and 1 small cell lung cancer cases. Study results and caveats: Compared with tumor, normal lung showed significantly lower TCR diversity.

As to this clonotype: Its antigen is still unknown. One end of the junction is discordant with germline, which a read error may explain.

The CDR3 is 15 residues long. The germline V gene encodes CDR1 SGHRS and CDR2 YFSETQ. No cell sorting was done before RNA was extracted from the tissue. More than 3 cm separated this lung sample from the edge of the tumor. TCRbeta libraries were built with three rounds of nested PCR, modified from ARM-PCR. In TCRdb, the multiplex PCR reads were re-called with MiXCR into one record per CDR3 protein. Of tens of thousands of distinct CDR3 sequences listed, around two thirds are singletons. The sample was distant non-tumor lung tissue. J is TRBJ1-3 and V is TRBV5-1; TRBD1 agrees at 7 bases. This receptor was taken from an older woman with non-small cell lung cancer. The CDR3 DNA reads TGCGTCAGCAGCTTAGAGGGGGCGACTGGAAACACCATATATTTT. It specifies CVSSLEGATGNTIYF.